This is a list of T cell receptor beta chains from one sample in a study of blood T cell repertoires in COVID-19. The table came from immunoSEQ multiplex PCR; TCRdb's copy has only in-frame clones and leaves some out. The sample gives about 310,000 clones, roughly 90% of which show up once; roughly 2.9% is in the top ten. Sequencing used peripheral blood. These TCRs come from a woman in her twenties or thirties with COVID-19, enrolled during active disease. Both conserved end residues are part of each CDR3. Each record gives: V gene, J gene, clone size, D gene, CDR3 protein, CDR3 DNA. A D gene is named only where the DNA matches it firmly. Where a row states a size, it is once, few, many or the class of an expanded clone; other rows omit it.

TRBV18,TRBJ2-1,NA,TRBD2,CASSPGLAGHSSSYNEQFF,TGTGCCAGCTCACCCGGACTAGCGGGCCATTCAAGCTCCTACAATGAGCAGTTCTTC
TRBV19,TRBJ1-5,NA,TRBD1,CASSRPGTGGDQPQHF,TGTGCCAGTAGTAGACCCGGGACAGGGGGCGATCAGCCCCAGCATTTT
TRBV2,TRBJ2-1,NA,NA,CASRGSANLYNEQFF,TGTGCAAGCAGGGGTAGCGCAAACCTCTACAATGAGCAGTTCTTC
TRBV4-1,TRBJ1-5,NA,TRBD1,CASSQYRDRGNQPQHF,TGCGCCAGCAGCCAGTATAGGGACAGGGGGAATCAGCCCCAGCATTTT
TRBV25-1,TRBJ1-2,NA,NA,CASSRTEGSLNGYTF,TGTGCCAGCAGTCGAACTGAGGGTAGCCTAAATGGCTACACCTTC
TRBV6-5,TRBJ2-5,once,NA,CASSYSRRRETQYF,TGTGCCAGCAGTTACTCGAGGAGGCGAGAGACCCAGTACTTC
TRBV9,TRBJ1-2,NA,NA,CASSVAGNPYDGYTF,TGTGCCAGCAGCGTAGCAGGGAACCCTTACGATGGCTACACCTTC
TRBV27,TRBJ1-1,NA,NA,CASSFRGGDTEAFF,TGTGCCAGCAGTTTTAGGGGGGGCGACACTGAAGCTTTCTTT
TRBV3-1/TRBV3-2,TRBJ2-7,NA,NA,CASSLDSVPYF,TGTGCCAGCAGCCTAGACTCCGTCCCGTACTTC
TRBV5-4,TRBJ2-7,NA,TRBD1,CASSLDYGTEVYEQYF,TGTGCCAGCAGCTTGGATTATGGGACAGAAGTCTACGAGCAGTACTTC
TRBV10-1,TRBJ2-2,NA,TRBD1,CASSGWGTGNTGELFF,TGCGCCAGCAGTGGGTGGGGGACAGGGAACACCGGGGAGCTGTTTTTT
TRBV27,TRBJ2-5,NA,NA,CASSLRGAWLETQYF,TGTGCCAGCAGTTTAAGGGGCGCGTGGTTAGAGACCCAGTACTTC
TRBV5-1,TRBJ2-7,NA,TRBD1,CASSPSRGLYEQYF,TGCGCCAGCAGCCCCAGCAGGGGGCTTTACGAGCAGTACTTC
TRBV12-3/TRBV12-4,TRBJ2-2,once,TRBD1,CASSDGQAGELFF,TGTGCCAGCAGCGATGGACAGGCCGGGGAGCTGTTTTTT
TRBV11-2,TRBJ2-5,NA,TRBD2,CASSLAASGSGETQYF,TGTGCCAGCAGCTTAGCGGCTAGCGGGAGTGGCGAGACCCAGTACTTC
TRBV11-2,TRBJ2-3,NA,NA,CASSLYGSYTDTQYF,TGTGCCAGCAGCTTATATGGTTCCTACACAGATACGCAGTATTTT